A selection of T cell receptor beta chains follows, all from one sample in a study of cytomegalovirus exposure and HLA in healthy donors. Data came from immunoSEQ multiplex PCR; TCRdb stores just in-frame clones and leaves some out. The table records 75,000 to 90,000 clones, 55% to 65% of them present only once. Sequences were obtained from PBMCs. The receptor set was obtained from a woman aged 40 to 55 in good health and CMV-seropositive. Both conserved end residues are part of each CDR3. The D gene is left open where the match is weak. Clone size is stated in some rows and not others, as once, few, many or a class when expanded.

>-|TRBV5-1|TRBJ1-1|13|-
TGCGCCAGCAGCTTGGTAACAGGGCCTGAAGCTTTCTTT
CASSLVTGPEAFF
>-|TRBV28|TRBJ2-7|15|-
TGTGCCAGCAGTGAATATCGGGGTCCCCTTAGCGAGCAGTACTTC
CASSEYRGPLSEQYF
>-|TRBV6-1|TRBJ1-1|13|-
TGTGCCAGCAGTGAATCAGGGCGTCTTGCGACTTTCTTT
CASSESGRLATFF
>once|TRBV6-1|TRBJ1-2|13|TRBD1
TGTGCCAGCAGGCCCGGGACAGACTATGGCTACACCTTC
CASRPGTDYGYTF
>-|TRBV2|TRBJ1-5|14|-
TGTGCCAGCAGTCCCCAGAACCCTAATCAGCCCCAGCATTTT
CASSPQNPNQPQHF
>-|TRBV13|TRBJ2-5|15|-
TGTGCCAGCAGCTTAGGCCAGGGGGGATATGAGACCCAGTACTTC
CASSLGQGGYETQYF
>-|TRBV5-1|TRBJ2-5|17|TRBD2
TGCGCCAGCAGCTCAGGGACTAGCGGGAGAGTGTTAGAGACCCAGTACTTC
CASSSGTSGRVLETQYF
>many|TRBV6-6|TRBJ1-2|11|-
TGTGCCAGCAGCCTGGTTCGGGGCTACACCTTC
CASSLVRGYTF
>once|TRBV5-5|TRBJ2-1|17|TRBD2
TGTGCCAGCAGCTCCGGACTAGCGGGGACCCCACACAATGAGCAGTTCTTC
CASSSGLAGTPHNEQFF
>-|TRBV28|TRBJ1-5|15|TRBD1
TGTGCCAGCAGTAGCCCGGACAGGGTCTATCAGCCCCAGCATTTT
CASSSPDRVYQPQHF
>-|TRBV5-1|TRBJ2-2|17|TRBD2
TGCGCCAGCAGCTTGGACGGTCACGGGAGGGCCGCCGGGGAGCTGTTTTTT
CASSLDGHGRAAGELFF
>once|TRBV27|TRBJ2-5|15|TRBD2
TGTGCCAGCAGTTTTTATCGGGGGGGTGCAGAGACCCAGTACTTC
CASSFYRGGAETQYF
>-|TRBV15|TRBJ2-5|13|-
TGTGCCACCAGCACCGTTGGGGGGGAGACCCAGTACTTC
CATSTVGGETQYF
>-|TRBV28|TRBJ1-5|17|-
TGTGCCAGCAGTTCCCAACCAGGGTTTAGGGACAATCAGCCCCAGCATTTT
CASSSQPGFRDNQPQHF
>-|TRBV11-3|TRBJ2-7|16|-
TGTGCCAGCAGCTTAGGGGGCGGGACCGTCGCCTACGAGCAGTACTTC
CASSLGGGTVAYEQYF
>-|TRBV10-3|TRBJ2-7|13|TRBD2
TGTGCCAGTACCGGGACTAGCTCCCACGAGCAGTACTTC
CASTGTSSHEQYF
>-|TRBV18|TRBJ2-3|16|-
TGTGCCAGTTCATCCGACCAGGGGGGTGGCACAGATACGCAGTATTTT
CASSSDQGGGTDTQYF
>few|TRBV9|TRBJ1-4|15|TRBD1
TGTGCCAGCAGCGAAACTACAGGGGCTGTAGGTAAACTGTTTTTT
CASSETTGAVGKLFF
>-|TRBV2|TRBJ2-5|13|TRBD1
TGTGCCAGCAGTATGGGACAGCAAGAGACCCAGTACTTC
CASSMGQQETQYF
>-|TRBV5-4|TRBJ2-2|17|TRBD2
TGTGCCAGCAGCTTGTTCGGCGGGAGGGCTGACACCGGGGAGCTGTTTTTT
CASSLFGGRADTGELFF
>-|TRBV29-1|TRBJ1-1|13|TRBD1
TGCAGCGTAACGGGACAGATTTACACTGAAGCTTTCTTT
CSVTGQIYTEAFF
>-|TRBV10-2|TRBJ2-1|15|TRBD2
TGCGCCAGCTTTCTAGCGGGAGGAAGGTATAATGAGCAGTTCTTC
CASFLAGGRYNEQFF
>once|TRBV27|TRBJ1-5|16|TRBD1
TGTGCCAGCAGTTTATTAGGGGACAGGGATAATCAGCCCCAGCATTTT
CASSLLGDRDNQPQHF
>once|TRBV9|TRBJ2-3|16|TRBD1
TGTGCCAGCAGCATCTCCGACAGGGACGGCACAGATACGCAGTATTTT
CASSISDRDGTDTQYF
>few|TRBV6-1|TRBJ2-2|15|-
TGTGCCAGCAGTGGTGCGCCGGGAAGGACCGGGGAGCTGTTTTTT
CASSGAPGRTGELFF
>-|TRBV27|TRBJ2-1|15|TRBD2
TGTGCCAGCAGTTTTGGGGGAGGGCCGGGCAATGAGCAGTTCTTC
CASSFGGGPGNEQFF
>few|TRBV5-1|TRBJ1-2|14|TRBD1
TGCGCCAGCAGCTTGACAGGGGAGGCGAATGGCTACACCTTC
CASSLTGEANGYTF
>once|TRBV13|TRBJ1-1|11|-
TGTGCCAGCAGCTTAAGGAGCGAAGCTTTCTTT
CASSLRSEAFF
>-|TRBV15|TRBJ2-3|15|-
TGTGCCACCAGCAGAGAATCGGGGGGCCCAGATACGCAGTATTTT
CATSRESGGPDTQYF
>-|TRBV6-6|TRBJ2-7|14|-
TGTGCCAGCAGTTACGGTGGAGGGACCTACGAGCAGTACTTC
CASSYGGGTYEQYF
>few|TRBV7-3|TRBJ2-3|18|TRBD2
TGTGCCAGCAGCTTCCAACCCCATGGAGCGGGGATCACAGATACGCAGTATTTT
CASSFQPHGAGITDTQYF
>many|TRBV6-1|TRBJ1-5|13|-
TGTGCCACCGCAGGGTTGGGAAATCAGCCCCAGCATTTT
CATAGLGNQPQHF